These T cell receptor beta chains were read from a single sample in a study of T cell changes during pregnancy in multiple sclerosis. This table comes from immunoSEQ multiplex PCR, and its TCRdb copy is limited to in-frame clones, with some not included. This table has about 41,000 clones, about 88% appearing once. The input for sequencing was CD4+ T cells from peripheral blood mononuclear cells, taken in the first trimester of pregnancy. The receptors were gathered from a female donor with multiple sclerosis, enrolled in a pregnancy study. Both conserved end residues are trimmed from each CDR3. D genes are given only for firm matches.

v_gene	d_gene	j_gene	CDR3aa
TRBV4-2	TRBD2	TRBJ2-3	ASSQDVAGDTDTQY
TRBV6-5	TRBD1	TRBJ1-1	ASSRRDRGNTEAF
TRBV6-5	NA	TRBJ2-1	ASSYPTGNEQF
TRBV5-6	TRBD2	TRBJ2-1	ASSLNSGTYSYNEQF
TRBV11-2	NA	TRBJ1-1	ASSSQTNTEAF
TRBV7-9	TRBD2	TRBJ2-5	ASSLSLREGSETQY
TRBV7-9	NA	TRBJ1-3	ASSLGQGYGNTIY
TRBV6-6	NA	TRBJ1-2	ASSYKGQANYGYT
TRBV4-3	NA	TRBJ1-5	ASSPFYNQPQH
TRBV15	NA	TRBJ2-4	ATSTIDSRGIQY
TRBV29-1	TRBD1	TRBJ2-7	SVRQGVSEQY
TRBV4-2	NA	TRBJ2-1	ASSQGRVGDYNEQF
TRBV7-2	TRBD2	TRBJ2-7	ASSLVNPGLALSYEQY
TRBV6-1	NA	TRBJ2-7	ASRESPYEQY
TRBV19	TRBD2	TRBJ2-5	ASRGLAGETQY
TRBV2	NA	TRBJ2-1	ASSTHREQF
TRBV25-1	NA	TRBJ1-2	ASIRAVTGGSFDYGYT
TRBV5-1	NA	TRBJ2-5	ASSADASAQETQY
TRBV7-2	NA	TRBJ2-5	ASSLATIGETQY
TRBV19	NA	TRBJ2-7	ASSMARDYEQY
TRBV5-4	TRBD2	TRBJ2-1	ASSLGSGSGGNEQF
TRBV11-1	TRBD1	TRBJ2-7	ASSFLQGSHEQY
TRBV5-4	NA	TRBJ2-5	ASSLGQGLLRDYQETQY
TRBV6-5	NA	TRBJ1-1	ASTNAGNTEAF
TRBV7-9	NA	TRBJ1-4	ASSLFQSNEKLF
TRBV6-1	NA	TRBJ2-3	ASSANRDTQY
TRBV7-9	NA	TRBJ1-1	ASSLAAGNTEAF
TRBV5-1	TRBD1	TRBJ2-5	ASSLGGTGTQETQY
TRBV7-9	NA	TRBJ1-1	ASSLGQGMDTEAF
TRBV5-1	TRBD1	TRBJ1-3	ASSLGQGLTIY
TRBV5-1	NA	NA	ASRSGDASYEQY
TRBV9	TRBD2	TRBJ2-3	ASSVVQGGRTDTQY
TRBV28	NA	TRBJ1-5	ASSFGAGRQPQH
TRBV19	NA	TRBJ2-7	ASSDSGTPIYEQY
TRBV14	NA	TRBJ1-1	ASSPQAGLNTEAF
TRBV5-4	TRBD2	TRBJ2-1	ASSPGTTYNEQF
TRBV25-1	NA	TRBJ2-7	APETPEEEQY
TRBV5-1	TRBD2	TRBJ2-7	ASRRAGESEQY
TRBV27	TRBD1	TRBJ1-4	ASSGTGNEKLF
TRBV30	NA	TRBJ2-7	AWSPVQAGGREQY
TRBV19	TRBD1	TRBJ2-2	ASGTGLVGELF
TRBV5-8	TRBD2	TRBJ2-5	ASSQQDFALAGLQETQY
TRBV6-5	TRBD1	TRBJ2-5	ASKGTEETQY
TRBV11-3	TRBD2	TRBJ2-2	ASSSGLAGTGELF
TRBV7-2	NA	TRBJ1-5	ASSAIAGFQPQH
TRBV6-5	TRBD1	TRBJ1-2	ASSLGQGVAYGYT
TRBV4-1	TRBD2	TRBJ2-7	ASSRRVAGGLLHEQY
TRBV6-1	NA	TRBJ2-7	ASTSGIYEQY
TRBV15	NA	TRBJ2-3	ATSLEVTDTQY
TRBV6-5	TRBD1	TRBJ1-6	ASSWGPGQSAPLH
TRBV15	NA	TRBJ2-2	ATSRAPVNTGELF
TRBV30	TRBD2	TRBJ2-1	AWSGSGRGTAEQF
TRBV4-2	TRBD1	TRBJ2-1	ASSQEWDSYNEQF
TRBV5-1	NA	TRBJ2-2	ASSLGGYGKTGELF
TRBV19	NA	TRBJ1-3	ASSITGLSGNTIY
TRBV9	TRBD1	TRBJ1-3	ASSVGPGQGTNTIY